The 11 T cell receptor beta chains reported below all come from one sample, sequenced in a study of blood T cells in healthy people across ages. With a J-beta primer mix and a sample-barcoded 5' primer, a second PCR ran roughly 6 to 12 cycles. MiXCR was run by TCRdb on the 5' RACE reads, yielding one entry per CDR3 protein. The sample includes about 670,000 distinct CDR3 sequences, more than 45% seen only once; the top ten take roughly 13%. The sequenced material came from blood. Every receptor here comes from a woman of 80 years or more in good health.

In its sample, this clonotype was seen a few times. This rearrangement joins TRBV7-6 to TRBJ2-7, with 11 bases aligning to TRBD1. V trimming: 4 bases; J trimming: 4 bases; junction bases outside the gene matches: 6. This CDR3 is 15 amino acids long. CDR1 and CDR2 from the germline V gene are SGHVS and FNYEAQ. The CDR3 sequence: CASSSGQGAGYEQYF. The CDR3 bases are TGTGCCAGCAGCTCCGGACAGGGGGCAGGATACGAGCAGTACTTC.

The chain recombines TRBV20-1 with TRBJ2-1; 9 nucleotides match TRBD1. Germline-derived CDR1 and CDR2 are DFQATT and SNEGSKA (reference sequence). This CDR3 has 15 amino acids. V was clipped by 0 bases and J by 5 bases; unmatched bases: 5. The CDR3 loop is CSARDPGQGNNEQFF. For the CDR3, the DNA is TGCAGTGCTAGAGATCCGGGACAGGGAAACAATGAGCAGTTCTTC.

This clonotype was recorded at least ten times. This rearrangement joins TRBV20-1 to TRBJ2-1; weak D call: TRBD2 (6 bases). This CDR3 region has 16 residues. CDR1 DFQATT and CDR2 SNEGSKA come from the germline V gene (reference sequence). The V gene lost 3 bases and the J gene lost 4 bases, with 19 bases spanning the gap. The CDR3 DNA sequence: TGCAGTGCTAGGCCCTCGGGACTGAGAATTTACAATGAGCAGTTCTTC. This encodes CSARPSGLRIYNEQFF.

This clonotype has a count of ten or more. The chain links TRBV6-6 to TRBJ1-5; D is undetermined. V lost 0 bases to trimming and J lost 3 bases, with 15 bases between them. Germline CDR1 MNHNY, CDR2 SVGAGI (reference sequence). The CDR3 is 17 residues long. For the CDR3, the DNA is TGTGCCAGCAGTTACTCGGTTCCTGGATCGCCCAATCAGCCCCAGCATTTT. It codes for CASSYSVPGSPNQPQHF.

The CDR3 loop is CASSQSNDHEQFF. The CDR3, as DNA: TGCGCCAGCAGCCAAAGTAACGATCATGAGCAGTTCTTC. The chain joins TRBV4-1 to TRBJ2-1; D unclear. This CDR3 spans 13 amino acids. V was shortened by 2 bases and J by 8 bases, with 10 bases between the two germline ends. Germline V gives CDR1 MGHRA, CDR2 YSYEKL.

This clonotype was observed many times. The gene calls are TRBV7-9 and TRBJ2-1, with D possibly matching TRBD2 (5 bases). The CDR3 consists of 14 residues. V lost 1 base and J lost 5, with 9 bases in between. Germline V CDR1 and CDR2: SEHNR, FQNEAQ (reference sequence). CDR3 coding DNA: TGTGCCAGCAGCTTAGTTACTAGAAACAATGAGCAGTTCTTC. Translated: CASSLVTRNNEQFF.

The genes are TRBV7-3 and TRBJ1-2; D is uncertain. The CDR3 runs to 13 residues. V was clipped by 2 bases and J by 6 bases, with 10 bases between them. Germline CDR1 reads SGHTA; CDR2 reads FQGTGA. The CDR3 sequence: CASSLASVHGYTF. CDR3 DNA sequence: TGTGCCAGCAGCTTAGCCTCCGTGCATGGCTACACCTTC. The complete variable domain, with remaining parts taken from reference TRBV7-3 and TRBJ1-2, reads GAGVSQTPSNKVTEKGKYVELRCDPISGHTALYWYRQSLGQGPEFLIYFQGTGAADDSGLPNDRFFAVRPEGSVSTLKIQRTERGDSAVYLCASSLASVHGYTFGSGTRLTVV.

As to this clonotype: Being one base from a much bigger clone, this may be a read error. The V call is TRBV7-2, the J call TRBJ2-5, with 10 bases that match TRBD2. J was trimmed by 11 bases and V by 4 bases; bases with no gene match: 13. Germline V lookup: CDR1 SGHTA, CDR2 FQGNSA. The CDR3 sequence is 15 residues long. The CDR3, as DNA: TGTGCCAGCAGCTCCACTAGCGGGATTTTCAATGAGCAGTACTTC. Amino acids: CASSSTSGIFNEQYF. The complete variable domain, with remaining parts taken from reference TRBV7-2 and TRBJ2-5, reads GAGVSQSPSNKVTEKGKDVELRCDPISGHTALYWYRQSLGQGLEFLIYFQGNSAPDKSGLPSDRFSAERTGGSVSTLTIQRTQQEDSAVYLCASSSTSGIFNEQYFGPGTRLLVL.

This clonotype was observed a handful of times. The genes are TRBV10-3 and TRBJ2-1; D gene uncertain. The CDR3 loop spans 14 amino acids. The V end was cut by 0 bases, the J end by 6 bases, with 9 bases between. In germline, CDR1 is ENHRY, CDR2 SYGVKD. The CDR3 DNA reads TGTGCCATCAGTGAGTCGAGCACCCTCAATGAGCAGTTCTTC. Its translation: CAISESSTLNEQFF.

This clonotype showed up just a few times. CDR3: CSARDLKEGAGGNTIYF. In DNA form, the CDR3 reads TGCAGTGCTAGAGATTTAAAGGAGGGGGCAGGTGGAAACACCATATATTTT. The genes are TRBV20-1 and TRBJ1-3, with 7 positions matching TRBD1. The CDR3 runs 17 residues. With 0 bases clipped from V and 3 bases from J, the junction kept 11 bases outside the gene matches. Germline loops: CDR1 DFQATT, CDR2 SNEGSKA (reference sequence).

As for this clonotype: At one end, the junction sequence differs from germline, possibly due to a read error. The rearrangement joins TRBV3-1 to TRBJ2-7, with 7 bases aligning to TRBD2. Germline CDR1 and CDR2: LGHDT and YNNKEL (reference sequence). CDR3 length: 13 residues. The CDR3 spells CVSSQDSSGEQYF. CDR3 sequence (DNA): TGTGTCAGCAGCCAAGATTCTAGCGGCGAGCAGTACTTC.